This note documents a single T cell receptor (beta chain) sequence. What this receptor recognizes is not known. Base quality data are lacking; no much larger clone is found one base away. Whole blood was collected in K2EDTA tubes by collaborating institutions according to the institutions' own protocols. Collaborator samples were shipped for TCRbeta analysis as frozen whole blood, isolated PBMCs, or DNA extracted from either sample type. These data originate in a study of blood T cell repertoires in COVID-19 (dated by TCRdb to the early 2020s). At the level of the whole study: Samples from collaborators originated in the United States, Italy and Spain and spanned both the acute and convalescent phases of COVID-19. The prospective study material was composed of cDNA or gDNA derived from T cells, B-cell-depleted T cells, or PBMCs. Deeply sampled blood TCRbeta repertoires from subjects exposed to, actively infected with, or recovered from COVID-19 were included in the dataset. The repertoires were released in a freely available public database intended as a resource for research on the immune response to SARS-CoV-2. Samples came from the ongoing ImmuneRACE study (first 160 participants) plus 1,254 subjects from 6 global collaborators. Sample metadata almost always included a de-identified subject ID, COVID-19 status, age in years and sex. Where available, HLA class I and class II types were taken from metadata supplied by the sample provider and were not determined by assay-based typing. Results and caveats for the whole study, not just this receptor: The quantity of clinical and demographic metadata differed by source and by participant and was supplied without curation.

Spanning cysteine to phenylalanine, the CDR3 consists of 15 amino acids. Only CDR3 DNA is held: 45 bases, read in frame from base 1. Via the germline V gene, CDR1 is KGHDR and CDR2 SFDVKD. V is cut back by 2 bases and J by 1 base, with 2 bases in the junction unmatched. TCRbeta CDR3 regions were amplified from genomic DNA by means of the immunoSEQ Assay, a bias-controlled multiplex PCR. The original methods were these. Within the assay, amplification of reference gene primers was used to estimate how many nucleated cells each sample contained. To quantify the absolute abundance of each unique TCRbeta CDR3 rearrangement, sequence reads were collapsed and filtered. For each sample, productive Simpson clonality was calculated as the square root of Simpson's diversity index across productive rearrangements. The table was pulled from immuneACCESS by TCRdb, which kept in-frame rearrangements only. Such tables lose some clones; where checked, under half of the loss comes from unresolved V genes, and the rest has no known cause. The V and J calls and clone size were taken over from that table, and D and trimming were inferred from the DNA. Recorded for this sample are about 210,000 clones; around four fifths of them occurred a single time. The top ten clones comprise 7.6% of the sample.

This chain joins TRBV24-1 to TRBJ2-3, with 7 bases matching TRBD1. This TCR was sampled from a woman aged 50 to 60 with active or convalescent COVID-19. The sequencing sample was made of peripheral blood. The sequence in DNA is TGTGCCACCAGTGATTCGGGGACAGGCACAGATACGCAGTATTTT. Its translation reads: CATSDSGTGTDTQYF.